This T cell receptor beta chain was recorded in a study of graft-versus-host responses after intestinal transplantation. Profiled with immunoSEQ multiplex PCR; TCRdb holds only in-frame clones, not every one. The table includes 15,000 to 20,000 clones, under 45% detected once. The authors seeded some 200,000 CFSE-labeled responder cells together with some 200,000 irradiated stimulator cells tagged with violet dye. The CDR3 is made up of 15 amino acids. Germline CDR1 MNHEY, CDR2 SVGAGI. V was cut by 5 bases and J by 6 bases, with 18 bases left in between. This TCR came from a human patient who received an intestinal transplant. The rearrangement joins TRBV6-5 to TRBJ2-3; possibly TRBD2 for D (6 bases). Sequenced material: alloreactive CD8+ T cells from a mixed lymphocyte reaction culture, taken before intestinal transplant. The subset is: CFSE-low proliferating T cells sorted from roughly six-day pre-transplant mixed lymphocyte reaction (GvH or HvG direction). The CDR3 DNA reads TGTGCCAGCAGTAGGGAGGCTAGCATTGACGATACGCAGTATTTT. Encoded protein: CASSREASIDDTQYF.